A single sample is the source of the 20 T cell receptor beta chains below, sequenced in a study of T-cell memory formation after mild COVID-19. TCRdb re-analysed the 5' RACE reads in MiXCR, keeping a single row per CDR3 protein. The repertoire includes roughly 340,000 distinct CDR3 sequences, around 20% of them detected once, and roughly a fifth sits in the top ten. The specimen sequenced was PBMCs or a T cell subset sorted from them (not recorded which). The receptor source for this set is a man aged 18 to 30 who had mild COVID-19 (a few samples of this study predate the infection). Cell type and time point are not known.

This clonotype has a handful of counts. J is TRBJ2-1 and V is TRBV3-1; possibly TRBD1 for D (5 bases). From germline, CDR1 is LGHDT and CDR2 YNNKEL (reference sequence). The CDR3 loop spans 15 amino acids. With 3 bases removed from V and 6 bases from J, the gap between germline ends came to 15 bases. Here the CDR3 reads CASSQFTGLPNEQFF. Written as DNA, the CDR3 is TGTGCCAGCAGCCAGTTTACAGGTTTGCCCAATGAGCAGTTCTTC.

The rearrangement uses TRBV6-5 and TRBJ2-2, with 11 bases matching TRBD1. V shed 8 bases and J 6 bases; nucleotides not matched to a gene: 2. The CDR3 extends over 13 amino acids. CDR1 is MNHEY, CDR2 SVGAGI, per germline. CDR3 in amino acids: CASSGQGAGELFF. The CDR3 DNA is TGTGCCAGCTCGGGACAGGGGGCCGGGGAGCTGTTTTTT.

This clonotype occurred a few times. This rearrangement joins TRBV4-1 to TRBJ2-1; 7 bases are shared with TRBD2. J was trimmed by 2 bases and V by 0 bases; bases with no gene match: 7. Germline CDR1 and CDR2: MGHRA and YSYEKL. The CDR3 has 17 residues. In DNA, the CDR3 is TGCGCCAGCAGCCAAGAGGCGACGGGGGGAACCTACAATGAGCAGTTCTTC. Translated, it gives CASSQEATGGTYNEQFF.

The table lists this clonotype with a few counts. This chain uses TRBV30 with TRBJ1-6, with D maybe TRBD1 (5 bases). This CDR3 has 13 amino acids. CDR1 GTSNPN and CDR2 SVGIG come from the germline V gene (reference sequence). V shed 8 bases and J shed 9 bases, with 17 bases lying between them. DNA for the CDR3: TGTGCCAAAGGGGAACAGGAGGGTTCACCCCTCCACTTT. Amino acid sequence: CAKGEQEGSPLHF.

This clonotype was observed a single time. The chain recombines TRBV5-1 with TRBJ2-5; the D gene is possibly TRBD2 (5 bases). Germline-derived CDR1 and CDR2 are SGHRS and YFSETQ. V was pared by 7 bases and J by 2 bases, with 9 bases between. This CDR3 contains 12 residues. The CDR3, as DNA: TGCGCCAGCGCCGGGGAACAAGAGACCCAGTACTTC. It encodes CASAGEQETQYF.

This clonotype was seen a handful of times. The CDR3 loop is CATSKQSKNRETQYF. The CDR3 coding sequence is TGTGCCACCAGCAAGCAGAGTAAAAATCGGGAGACCCAGTACTTC. The chain recombines TRBV15 with TRBJ2-5; D not resolved. The CDR3 runs 15 residues. In germline, CDR1 is LNHNV, CDR2 YYDKDF (reference sequence). Trimming pared 4 bases from V and 5 bases from J, leaving 17 bases between.

CDR3 protein: CASRERGTDTQYF. The DNA for the CDR3 is TGTGCCAGCAGGGAGCGGGGCACAGATACGCAGTATTTT. V usage is TRBV2 and J usage is TRBJ2-3; maybe TRBD2 (6 bases). This CDR3 is 13 amino acids long. Trimming stripped 6 bases from V and 1 base from J, with 8 bases between. Germline V gene sequence: CDR1 SNHLY, CDR2 FYNNEI.

This clonotype was picked up a small number of times. V gene TRBV29-1 combines with J gene TRBJ2-3; 8 bases are shared with TRBD1. V was pared by 1 base and J by 4 bases, with 4 bases of the junction left unmatched. Germline V lookup: CDR1 SQVTM, CDR2 ANQGSEA. The CDR3 loop spans 14 amino acids. CDR3 in amino acids: CSVEGTGYPDTQYF. The CDR3, as DNA: TGCAGCGTTGAAGGGACAGGGTATCCAGATACGCAGTATTTT.

This clonotype was recorded many times. This chain links TRBV7-2 with TRBJ2-5, with unresolved D. The CDR3 has 12 amino acids. V was trimmed by 6 bases and J by 5 bases, leaving 10 bases between them. CDR1 and CDR2 from the germline V gene are SGHTA and FQGNSA. In DNA form, the CDR3 reads TGTGCCAGCAGGTCACTGGAGGAGACCCAGTACTTC. Amino acids: CASRSLEETQYF.

This clonotype was recorded at least ten times. The chain uses TRBV7-2 and TRBJ2-7; weak D call: TRBD1 (6 bases). CDR1 SGHTA and CDR2 FQGNSA come from the germline V gene. The CDR3 is 13 residues long. V was shortened by 5 bases and J by 7 bases, with 15 bases between the two germline ends. CDR3 loop: CASSPGRGREQYF. Written as DNA, the CDR3 is TGTGCCAGCAGCCCAGGCAGGGGCAGGGAGCAGTACTTC.

This sequence joins TRBV3-1 and TRBJ2-1, with 11 bases that match TRBD2. V lost 4 bases and J lost 7; bases outside the gene matches: 3. Germline loops: CDR1 LGHDT, CDR2 YNNKEL (reference sequence). The CDR3 loop spans 14 amino acids. CDR3 sequence reads: CASSPSSGGNEQFF. The CDR3 coding sequence is TGTGCCAGCAGCCCGTCTAGCGGGGGGAATGAGCAGTTCTTC.

V is TRBV27 and J is TRBJ2-5; weak D call: TRBD2 (5 bases). Germline lookup yields CDR1 MNHEY and CDR2 SMNVEV (reference sequence). The V and J ends lost 3 bases and 2 bases respectively, with 13 bases between them. The CDR3 contains 15 residues. CDR3 coding DNA: TGTGCCAGCAGTTTCAGCGGATACACGCAAGAGACCCAGTACTTC. Protein: CASSFSGYTQETQYF.

The rearrangement uses TRBV6-2 or TRBV6-3 and TRBJ1-3; D is unresolved. This CDR3 region has 17 residues. V was trimmed by 4 bases and J by 0 bases, leaving 16 bases between them. Germline V gene data show CDR1 as MNHEY and CDR2 as SVGEGT. The CDR3 nucleotides read TGTGCCAGCAGTTGGCGAACCGGCGGGTACTCTGGAAACACCATATATTTT. This codes for CASSWRTGGYSGNTIYF.

The chain joins TRBV11-2 to TRBJ1-1; tentative D call: TRBD1 (6 bases). Germline V gene lookup returns CDR1 SGHAT and CDR2 FQNNGV. With 4 bases removed from V and 11 bases from J, the gap between germline ends came to 26 bases. The CDR3 sequence is 16 residues long. Here the CDR3 reads CASSSLTTGSRRGAFF. CDR3 nucleotides: TGTGCCAGCAGCTCCCTTACGACAGGCTCACGTCGAGGGGCTTTCTTT.

The chain is built from TRBV7-2 and TRBJ1-2; TRBD1 matches 7 bases. J gave up 2 bases and V 2 bases, and 5 bases lay outside the gene matches. CDR1 is SGHTA, CDR2 FQGNSA, per germline. The CDR3 loop spans 15 amino acids. The CDR3 protein is CASSLSGTENYGYTF. The CDR3 nucleotides read TGTGCCAGCAGCTTATCCGGGACAGAGAACTATGGCTACACCTTC.

The chain recombines TRBV5-1 with TRBJ1-1; maybe TRBD1 (5 bases). This CDR3 has 13 amino acids. Germline values: CDR1 SGHRS, CDR2 YFSETQ. Between the trimmed V and J ends, which lost 5 bases and 6 bases, there was a span of 14 bases. The CDR3 coding sequence is TGCGCCAGCAGTCCGGGTGTGGGGGCTGAAGCTTTCTTT. Translation: CASSPGVGAEAFF.

Only a few counts were recorded for this clonotype. The CDR3 DNA reads TGTGCCAGCTCACCAGAGTCCGGGGGATCGCTCTATGGCTACACCTTC. This codes for CASSPESGGSLYGYTF. This chain joins TRBV18 and TRBJ1-2, with D possibly being TRBD1 (5 bases). This CDR3 has 16 amino acids. V was pared by 2 bases and J by 4 bases, with 17 bases between. CDR1 KGHSH and CDR2 LQKENI come from the germline V gene.

V is TRBV10-3 and J is TRBJ2-7; the D call may be TRBD1 or TRBD2 (5 bases each). There are 14 residues in the CDR3. The germline V gene has CDR1 ENHRY and CDR2 SYGVKD. V lost 1 base to trimming and J lost 6 bases, with 13 bases between them. For the CDR3, the DNA is TGTGCCATCAGTGAGTGGAAAGGGACGACCGAGCAGTACTTC. Translating it yields CAISEWKGTTEQYF.

The J gene is TRBJ1-5, the V gene TRBV6-5; D is uncertain. Per germline, CDR1 MNHEY and CDR2 SVGAGI. Trimming removed 2 bases from V and 0 bases from J, with 8 bases in between. CDR3 length: 15 residues. This CDR3 reads CASSYGVNSNQPQHF. CDR3 DNA sequence: TGTGCCAGCAGTTACGGGGTAAATAGCAATCAGCCCCAGCATTTT.

The chain has TRBV7-3 and TRBJ2-1, with TRBD2 as a possible D gene (7 bases). Germline V gene data show CDR1 as SGHTA and CDR2 as FQGTGA. This CDR3 has 17 residues. Trimming took 3 bases from V and 10 from J, leaving 25 bases between them. CDR3 in amino acids: CASSFRVGGPPAGEQFF. The CDR3 DNA reads TGTGCCAGCAGCTTTCGTGTCGGGGGGCCACCGGCGGGCGAGCAGTTCTTC. Full variable domain (missing parts from reference TRBV7-3 and TRBJ2-1): GAGVSQTPSNKVTEKGKYVELRCDPISGHTALYWYRQSLGQGPEFLIYFQGTGAADDSGLPNDRFFAVRPEGSVSTLKIQRTERGDSAVYLCASSFRVGGPPAGEQFFGPGTRLTVL.